The 3 T cell receptor beta chains below were found in one sample sequenced in a study of blood T cell repertoires in COVID-19. The protocol was immunoSEQ multiplex PCR, while the TCRdb copy is restricted to in-frame clones and leaves out a portion. The sample lists 100,000 to 150,000 clones, 65% to 85% seen once, with 5.5% to 6% in the top ten. Sequencing was performed on peripheral blood. All receptors derive from a man older than 75 with active or convalescent COVID-19.

The CDR3: CARGGLDSNTGELFF. CDR3 sequence (DNA): TGTGCCAGAGGAGGATTGGACAGCAACACCGGGGAGCTGTTTTTT. V and J are TRBV7-9 and TRBJ2-2; tentative D call: TRBD1 (6 bases). The length of the CDR3 is 15 residues. V dropped 9 bases and J dropped 2 bases, with 16 bases sitting between them. CDR1 SEHNR and CDR2 FQNEAQ come from the germline V gene (reference sequence).

This clone was seen a few times. This chain connects TRBV12-3 or TRBV12-4 to TRBJ1-3; D remains unclear. V dropped 6 bases and J dropped 0 bases, with 6 bases sitting between them. The CDR3 length is 13 residues. In DNA form, the CDR3 reads TGTGCCAGCAGGGCCCTCTCTGGAAACACCATATATTTT. Translation gives CASRALSGNTIYF.

The DNA for the CDR3 is TGTGCCAGCAGTGCTCGACAGGGAGTTTCCCACGAGCAGTACTTC. This sequence encodes CASSARQGVSHEQYF. V is TRBV27 and J is TRBJ2-7, with 7 positions matching TRBD1. Trimming took 5 bases from V and 5 from J; bases not matched to a gene: 12. CDR1 and CDR2 (germline): MNHEY, SMNVEV (reference sequence). The CDR3 has 15 residues.